The next 27 T cell receptor beta chains were all read from a single sample in a study of control samples from healthy donors and cancer patients. Sequencing was performed with immunoSEQ multiplex PCR; in TCRdb, only in-frame clones are kept and a portion is missing. The data show 100,000 to 150,000 clones, approximately 90% seen once. Sequencing used blood. Every receptor here comes from a man in his forties in good health.

The chain uses TRBV5-4 and TRBJ2-7; 11 nucleotides agree with TRBD1. The V gene's germline CDR1 is SGHNT and CDR2 YYREEE (reference sequence). CDR3 length equals 13 residues. J was trimmed by 4 bases and V by 4 bases; bases with no gene match: 1. For the CDR3, the DNA is TGTGCCAGCAGCCGGGACAGGGGGTACGAGCAGTACTTC. It yields the protein CASSRDRGYEQYF.

The chain uses TRBV11-2 and TRBJ1-4, with 8 bases that match TRBD1. The length of the CDR3 is 16 residues. The V segment lost 1 base and the J segment 8 bases; nucleotides outside the gene matches: 9. Per germline, CDR1 SGHAT and CDR2 FQNNGV. In DNA form, the CDR3 reads TGTGCCAGCAGCTTAGGTGACAGGGGAGGAGGGGAAAAACTGTTTTTT. Translating it yields CASSLGDRGGGEKLFF.

V gene TRBV7-9 combines with J gene TRBJ1-1; D is undetermined. Germline V lookup: CDR1 SEHNR, CDR2 FQNEAQ (reference sequence). This CDR3 region has 18 residues. V gave up 1 base and J gave up 0 bases, with 18 bases separating them. CDR3 sequence: CASSLEFRGIGLNTEAFF. CDR3 nucleotides: TGTGCCAGCAGCTTAGAGTTTCGTGGGATAGGGTTGAACACTGAAGCTTTCTTT.

The chain couples TRBV14 to TRBJ1-2, with D perhaps matching TRBD1 (5 bases). The CDR3 has 13 residues. Trimming stripped 6 bases from V and 7 bases from J, with 15 bases between. Germline CDR1 is SGHDN and CDR2 is FVKESK. The CDR3 region is CASSPLRGSGYTF. The CDR3 bases are TGTGCCAGCAGTCCCTTGAGGGGCAGTGGCTACACCTTC. The full variable domain, with the rest looked up from reference TRBV14 and TRBJ1-2, is EAGVTQFPSHSVIEKGQTVTLRCDPISGHDNLYWYRRVMGKEIKFLLHFVKESKQDESGMPNNRFLAERTGGTYSTLKVQPAELEDSGVYFCASSPLRGSGYTFGSGTRLTVV.

The chain couples TRBV27 to TRBJ2-7; 8 bases align to TRBD2. CDR1 and CDR2 from the germline V gene are MNHEY and SMNVEV (reference sequence). The junction had 2 bases not matched to a gene; V was cut back by 4 bases and J by 0 bases. The CDR3 is made up of 14 amino acids. Written as DNA, the CDR3 is TGTGCCAGCAGTTCCGCGGGGGGCTCCTACGAGCAGTACTTC. Protein: CASSSAGGSYEQYF.

V usage is TRBV11-1 and J usage is TRBJ1-6; possibly TRBD1 for D (6 bases). The V end lost 5 bases, the J end lost 1 base, and 9 bases lay between the germline ends. The CDR3 length is 15 residues. Per germline, CDR1 SGHAT and CDR2 FQDESV (reference sequence). The CDR3 coding sequence is TGTGCCAGCAGCACACAGGGATCCTATAATTCACCCCTCCACTTT. Translated, it gives CASSTQGSYNSPLHF.

V usage is TRBV5-1 and J usage is TRBJ2-3; 10 nucleotides match TRBD2. The CDR3 extends over 16 amino acids. The germline CDR1 and CDR2 sequences are SGHRS and YFSETQ. V shed 4 bases, J shed 2 bases, and the junction held 7 bases outside the gene matches. The CDR3 DNA reads as TGCGCCAGCAGCCTGCTAGCGGGGGAGACCACAGATACGCAGTATTTT. Translation: CASSLLAGETTDTQYF.

V usage is TRBV3-1 (or the pseudogene TRBV3-2) and J usage is TRBJ1-6; D gene unclear. This CDR3 has 16 amino acids. The V and J ends lost 3 bases and 7 bases respectively, with 16 bases between them. Germline lookup yields CDR1 LGHDT and CDR2 YNNKEL (reference sequence). Written as DNA, the CDR3 is TGTGCCAGCAGCCATGGCCCGACGGGTCTCAATTCACCCCTCCACTTT. It is translated as CASSHGPTGLNSPLHF.

The rearrangement joins TRBV9 to TRBJ2-5, with D possibly TRBD1 on 5 matching bases. The CDR3 has 13 residues. Germline CDR1 reads SGDLS; CDR2 reads YYNGEE. V lost 5 bases, J lost 5 bases, and 13 bases lay in between. The CDR3 coding sequence is TGTGCCAGCAGTGGCAGGGTGGCGGAGACCCAGTACTTC. This encodes CASSGRVAETQYF.

This clone was observed a handful of times. This chain links TRBV16 with TRBJ2-7; 7 bases fit TRBD2. The CDR3 contains 17 residues. J gave up 7 bases and V 4 bases, and 19 bases lay outside the gene matches. The germline CDR1 and CDR2 sequences are KGHSY and FQNENV. For the CDR3, the DNA is TGTGCCAGCAGCCGACCTACGAGGGTCAGCGGGGTAATGGAGCAGTACTTC. Translated, it gives CASSRPTRVSGVMEQYF.

The J gene is TRBJ1-4, the V gene TRBV2; no definite D call. Trimming cost V 6 bases and J 8 bases, with 19 bases left between them. The CDR3 has 15 residues. The germline gives CDR1 SNHLY, CDR2 FYNNEI. CDR3 in DNA: TGTGCCAGCAGCAAAGCCGGGGTCGGTCCCGAAAAACTGTTTTTT. This sequence encodes CASSKAGVGPEKLFF. The whole variable domain, filled in from reference TRBV2 and TRBJ1-4, reads EPEVTQTPSHQVTQMGQEVILRCVPISNHLYFYWYRQILGQKVEFLVSFYNNEISEKSEIFDDQFSVERPDGSNFTLKIRSTKLEDSAMYFCASSKAGVGPEKLFFGSGTQLSVL.

This clone was seen only a few times. This rearrangement joins TRBV15 to TRBJ1-1; D is unresolved. The CDR3 is 12 amino acids. Trimming took off 1 base at V and 8 bases at J, with 8 bases between the two ends. Germline CDR1 reads LNHNV; CDR2 reads YYDKDF (reference sequence). CDR3 in amino acids: CATSRAPLEAFF. CDR3 nucleotide sequence: TGTGCCACCAGCAGAGCCCCATTGGAAGCTTTCTTT.

In its sample, this clone was seen once. The chain uses TRBV5-4 and TRBJ1-3; D might be TRBD1 (6 bases). V shed 4 bases and J shed 8 bases, with 16 bases lying between them. Germline V gene sequence: CDR1 SGHNT, CDR2 YYREEE (reference sequence). This CDR3 contains 14 residues. CDR3 loop: CASSPNRVGDTIYF. The CDR3 coding sequence is TGTGCCAGCAGCCCGAACAGGGTCGGAGACACCATATATTTT.

V usage is TRBV19 and J usage is TRBJ1-5, with TRBD1 as a possible D gene (5 bases). CDR3 size: 19 residues. Trimming stripped 3 bases from V and 2 bases from J, with 23 bases between. CDR1 is LNHDA and CDR2 is SQIVND in the germline V gene (reference sequence). The CDR3, as DNA: TGTGCCAGTAGTATGGGGCGATGGGGAGGGATAGTACGCAATCAGCCCCAGCATTTT. Its translation: CASSMGRWGGIVRNQPQHF.

The chain recombines TRBV9 with TRBJ2-5; 8 bases fit TRBD2. The CDR3 extends over 16 amino acids. The V segment lost 3 bases and the J segment 2 bases; nucleotides outside the gene matches: 9. Germline V gives CDR1 SGDLS, CDR2 YYNGEE. The CDR3 spells CASSAPGGPEQETQYF. Here the CDR3 DNA reads TGTGCCAGCAGCGCCCCGGGGGGGCCGGAGCAAGAGACCCAGTACTTC.

Here the CDR3 DNA reads TGTGCCAGCAGCCCGGACAGCTGGTGGGGTTATGGCTACACCTTC. It translates to CASSPDSWWGYGYTF. J is TRBJ1-2 and V is TRBV7-9; a weak D match, TRBD1 (6 bases). Trimming removed 5 bases at V and 5 bases at J, with 18 bases between. The CDR3 runs to 15 residues. Germline lookup yields CDR1 SEHNR and CDR2 FQNEAQ (reference sequence).

This chain uses TRBV19 with TRBJ1-1; possibly TRBD1 for D (5 bases). The CDR3 sequence is 13 residues long. V lost 3 bases, J lost 6 bases, and 11 bases lay in between. The germline V gene encodes CDR1 LNHDA and CDR2 SQIVND (reference sequence). The DNA for the CDR3 is TGTGCCAGTAGTATGTCAGGGATCTCTGAAGCTTTCTTT. Translated: CASSMSGISEAFF.

This clone was seen a single time. The J gene is TRBJ2-5, the V gene TRBV2; 11 bases line up with TRBD2. Germline-derived CDR1 and CDR2 are SNHLY and FYNNEI. The V gene end was trimmed by 7 bases and the J gene end by 14 bases; junction bases not matched to a gene: 12. This CDR3 comprises 13 residues. DNA of the CDR3: TGTGCCAGCAATATGGGACTAGCGGACCCCTTTTACTTC. Residues: CASNMGLADPFYF.

A single count supports this clone. Distinct nucleotide sequences in the sample also encode this CDR3. V and J are TRBV3-1 (or the pseudogene TRBV3-2) and TRBJ1-2; D not certain. This CDR3 has 13 residues. Trimming left V 2 bases short and J 0 bases short, with 4 bases between. The germline gives CDR1 LGHDT, CDR2 YNNKEL (reference sequence). In nucleotides, the CDR3 is TGTGCCAGCAGCCAACTAACTAACTATGGCTACACCTTC. It translates to CASSQLTNYGYTF.

The J gene is TRBJ1-2, the V gene TRBV6-5; TRBD1 agrees at 7 bases. Losses at the gene ends were 6 bases for V and 6 bases for J; bases not matched to a gene: 7. CDR3 length: 13 amino acids. Germline V gives CDR1 MNHEY, CDR2 SVGAGI. CDR3 in amino acids: CASRNRGENGYTF. For the CDR3, the DNA is TGTGCCAGCAGGAACAGGGGTGAGAATGGCTACACCTTC.

This chain uses TRBV5-5 with TRBJ1-2; tentatively, D is TRBD1 (5 bases). The germline V gene has CDR1 SGHKS and CDR2 YYEKEE (reference sequence). The CDR3 is 14 amino acids. Trimming removed 6 bases at V and 8 bases at J, with 20 bases between. CDR3 DNA: TGTGCCAGCACCGTAACCGGGACGGATCGGGGCTACACCTTC. This codes for CASTVTGTDRGYTF.

The V and J genes are TRBV19 and TRBJ1-4; D might be TRBD1 (5 bases). The V end was cut by 6 bases, the J end by 8 bases, with 19 bases between. The germline V gene encodes CDR1 LNHDA and CDR2 SQIVND (reference sequence). This CDR3 is built from 15 residues. This CDR3 is CASRQRGGAEEKLFF. The CDR3, as DNA: TGTGCCAGTAGACAACGGGGGGGAGCGGAAGAAAAACTGTTTTTT. Filled out from reference TRBV19 and TRBJ1-4, the complete variable domain reads DGGITQSPKYLFRKEGQNVTLSCEQNLNHDAMYWYRQDPGQGLRLIYYSQIVNDFQKGDIAEGYSVSREKKESFPLTVTSAQKNPTAFYLCASRQRGGAEEKLFFGSGTQLSVL.

This clone is a singleton in its sample. This chain connects TRBV6-5 to TRBJ1-1; D is undetermined. The CDR3 extends over 16 amino acids. The V end was cut by 0 bases, the J end by 4 bases, with 15 bases between. CDR1 is MNHEY, CDR2 SVGAGI, per germline. CDR3 DNA sequence: TGTGCCAGCAGTTACTCGAAGGGCAGCAGATCCACTGAAGCTTTCTTT. Residues: CASSYSKGSRSTEAFF.

The chain joins TRBV11-1 to TRBJ1-2, with TRBD1 as a possible D gene (5 bases). Trimming removed 1 base from V and 8 bases from J, with 17 bases in between. This CDR3 spans 15 amino acids. Germline V gene sequence: CDR1 SGHAT, CDR2 FQDESV (reference sequence). In DNA, the CDR3 is TGTGCCAGCAGCTTAGACCGGGGCAGGGCAAGCGGCTACACCTTC. Protein product: CASSLDRGRASGYTF.

This clone was seen a single time. CDR3 sequence: CASSWGQGATDTQYF. The DNA of the CDR3 is TGCGCCAGCAGCTGGGGACAGGGGGCTACAGATACGCAGTATTTT. The chain uses TRBV5-1 and TRBJ2-3; 12 positions agree with TRBD1. V was clipped by 3 bases and J by 3 bases; unmatched bases: 2. Germline CDR1 SGHRS, CDR2 YFSETQ. The CDR3 consists of 15 residues.

On this clone: This same CDR3 is encoded by further DNA sequences in the sample. The chain carries TRBV18 and TRBJ1-1, with D possibly matching TRBD1 (5 bases). Trimming removed 6 bases at V and 3 bases at J, with 11 bases between. CDR3 length: 13 amino acids. In germline, CDR1 is KGHSH, CDR2 LQKENI. The CDR3 reads CASSHGGDTEAFF. In nucleotides, the CDR3 is TGTGCCAGCTCGCACGGGGGGGACACTGAAGCTTTCTTT.

Here the CDR3 reads CAGSTGIVPNTEAFF. DNA for the CDR3: TGTGCCGGATCGACAGGTATAGTTCCGAACACTGAAGCTTTCTTT. This chain uses TRBV4-2 with TRBJ1-1; D perhaps matches TRBD1 (6 bases). V lost 11 bases and J lost 1, with 20 bases in between. Germline CDR1 is LGHNA and CDR2 is YNFKEQ. The CDR3 runs to 15 residues.